The text below deals with one T cell receptor beta chain. These data belong to a study of blood T cell repertoires in COVID-19. The CDR3 runs 17 residues. Germline assignment: CDR1 SGHVS and CDR2 FNYEAQ. J was trimmed by 2 bases and V by 2 bases; bases with no gene match: 3. The method was immunoSEQ multiplex PCR; TCRdb's version includes in-frame clones alone and lacks a portion of them. The sample carries some 300,000 clones, roughly 88% recorded once. This receptor was obtained from a woman aged 25 to 39 who had recovered from COVID-19. The chain carries TRBV7-6 and TRBJ2-2, with 12 bases identical to TRBD2. The sample was peripheral blood. CDR3 sequence reads: CASSLKLAGGNTGELFF. The CDR3 coding sequence is TGTGCCAGCAGCTTAAAACTAGCGGGGGGTAACACCGGGGAGCTGTTTTTT.